This TCR beta chain was captured in a study of T cells in Graves' hyperthyroidism and ophthalmopathy. CDR3 size: 12 residues. The germline V and J ends were trimmed by 2 bases and 9 bases, with 8 bases remaining between them. Using RNA transcripts as the source, TCR beta CDR3 regions were amplified. Carried out on the TCR CDR3, a first-round RT-PCR used the HTBI primer set. Each CDR3 protein is one row after TCRdb ran MiXCR on the multiplex PCR reads. The sample has 250,000 to 400,000 distinct CDR3 sequences, roughly 13% seen once; the top ten hold 30% to 35%. This clonotype has more than one count but fewer than ten.

The chain recombines TRBV12-3 or TRBV12-4 with TRBJ2-1; a possible D gene is TRBD2 (5 bases). Sequenced material: blood. The source of this sequence is a woman aged 40 to 50 with Graves' ophthalmopathy. CDR3 nucleotide sequence: TGTGCCAGCAGTTTAACTAGAGGTGAGCAGTTCTTC. Its protein product is CASSLTRGEQFF.